The 18 T cell receptor beta chains below were found in one sample sequenced in a study of identical twins. TCRdb reanalysed the 5' RACE reads using MiXCR and keeps one entry per CDR3 protein. The sample shows fewer than 900,000 distinct CDR3 sequences, 18% of them seen only once. The sample was also reused in another study, on T cells expressing NK-cell markers.

Sequencing was carried out using PBMCs. Every receptor here comes from a woman aged 18-29 years in good health.

The chain links TRBV20-1 to TRBJ2-7, with TRBD2 identical over 9 bases. The CDR3 consists of 14 residues. Germline V lookup: CDR1 DFQATT, CDR2 SNEGSKA (reference sequence). The ends lost 0 bases at V and 5 bases at J; junction bases unmatched: 5. CDR3 sequence reads: CSARDLAGENEQYF. The DNA for the CDR3 is TGCAGTGCTAGAGATTTAGCGGGGGAGAACGAGCAGTACTTC.

J is TRBJ2-7 and V is TRBV7-8, with 8 bases aligning to TRBD2. Per the germline V gene, CDR1 is SGHVS and CDR2 is FQNEAQ. The CDR3 extends over 18 amino acids. The CDR3 loop reads CTISCPGVTAGVVYEQYF. In nucleotides, the CDR3 is TGTACCATCAGCTGTCCCGGGGTTACAGCGGGAGTGGTATACGAGCAGTACTTC.

This rearrangement joins TRBV6-2 or TRBV6-3 to TRBJ1-1; weak D call: TRBD1 (6 bases). Germline V CDR1 and CDR2: MNHEY, SVGEGT. The V end lost 8 bases, the J end lost 5 bases, and 15 bases lay between the germline ends. The CDR3 is made up of 13 amino acids. The CDR3 bases are TGTGCCAGCCGTGAGGGGGGGCGGACTGAAGCTTTCTTT. Its protein product is CASREGGRTEAFF.

This clonotype was counted only a few times. The chain recombines TRBV20-1 with TRBJ2-1; the D gene is possibly TRBD2 (6 bases). The CDR3 extends over 16 amino acids. V was trimmed by 6 bases and J by 1 base, leaving 19 bases between them. Germline V gives CDR1 DFQATT, CDR2 SNEGSKA (reference sequence). The CDR3 DNA is TGCAGTGCGAATCCTGCCCTAGCGCCATCCTACAATGAGCAGTTCTTC. It translates to CSANPALAPSYNEQFF.

This CDR3 is CSATRVNGETQYF. In DNA form, the CDR3 reads TGCAGTGCTACCAGGGTAAACGGAGAGACCCAGTACTTC. The V call is TRBV20-1, the J call TRBJ2-5, with a possible D match to TRBD1 (5 bases). The length of the CDR3 is 13 residues. Germline V gene lookup returns CDR1 DFQATT and CDR2 SNEGSKA (reference sequence). V lost 4 bases, J lost 4 bases, and 13 bases lay in between.

The sample holds a few counts of this clonotype. This chain links TRBV5-5 with TRBJ2-1; 8 bases line up with TRBD2. The germline V gene has CDR1 SGHKS and CDR2 YYEKEE (reference sequence). This CDR3 region has 17 residues. The junction had 17 bases not matched to a gene; V was cut back by 5 bases and J by 7 bases. CDR3 protein: CASSLDLSGSPQNEQFF. The CDR3, as DNA: TGTGCCAGCAGTCTCGACCTCAGCGGGAGTCCCCAGAATGAGCAGTTCTTC.

This clonotype has a handful of counts. The CDR3 DNA reads as TGTGCCAGCAGCCAGGGACGGACACAGCCCCAGCATTTT. Translated, it gives CASSQGRTQPQHF. J is TRBJ1-5 and V is TRBV3-1; the D gene is possibly TRBD1 (5 bases). The CDR3 runs 13 residues. V shed 3 bases and J shed 7 bases, with 10 bases lying between them. CDR1 is LGHDT, CDR2 YNNKEL, per germline (reference sequence).

The table lists this clonotype with many counts. This chain uses TRBV20-1 with TRBJ2-3; the D gene could be TRBD1 or TRBD2 (5 bases each). V gave up 3 bases and J gave up 0 bases, with 13 bases separating them. Per germline, CDR1 DFQATT and CDR2 SNEGSKA (reference sequence). This CDR3 is 15 amino acids long. The CDR3 is CSASPFGGSTDTQYF. CDR3 nucleotides: TGCAGTGCTAGTCCTTTTGGGGGTAGCACAGATACGCAGTATTTT.

The rearrangement joins TRBV6-5 to TRBJ2-3; weak D call: TRBD2 (6 bases). The germline V gene has CDR1 MNHEY and CDR2 SVGAGI. This CDR3 comprises 18 residues. Trimming took off 0 bases at V and 2 bases at J, with 18 bases between the two ends. CDR3 nucleotides: TGTGCCAGCAGTTACTCGATATTCGGGCGGGGTAACACAGATACGCAGTATTTT. Translating it yields CASSYSIFGRGNTDTQYF.

This clonotype was found a few times. This sequence joins TRBV14 and TRBJ2-1; weak D call: TRBD2 (6 bases). V was cut by 4 bases and J by 7 bases, with 11 bases left in between. This CDR3 contains 13 residues. Germline lookup yields CDR1 SGHDN and CDR2 FVKESK. The CDR3 nucleotides read TGTGCCAGCAGCCGCCGCCGGGGGAATGAGCAGTTCTTC. It specifies CASSRRRGNEQFF.

This chain joins TRBV5-5 and TRBJ2-1; 12 nucleotides line up with TRBD2. Losses at the gene ends were 6 bases for V and 3 bases for J; bases not matched to a gene: 7. Germline V gene sequence: CDR1 SGHKS, CDR2 YYEKEE (reference sequence). This CDR3 has 16 amino acids. The CDR3 region is CASTPTSGRIYNEQFF. For the CDR3, the DNA is TGTGCCAGCACCCCAACTAGCGGGAGGATCTACAATGAGCAGTTCTTC.

V gene TRBV7-2 combines with J gene TRBJ2-5, with 10 bases that match TRBD2. The CDR3 length is 17 residues. The trim removed 1 base at V and 7 bases at J, leaving 12 bases unmatched. Germline V gene lookup returns CDR1 SGHTA and CDR2 FQGNSA. Here the CDR3 reads CASSLVAASGSSGTQYF. CDR3 DNA sequence: TGTGCCAGCAGCTTAGTGGCGGCTAGCGGGAGCTCGGGGACCCAGTACTTC. The full variable domain, rest sourced from reference TRBV7-2 and TRBJ2-5, is GAGVSQSPSNKVTEKGKDVELRCDPISGHTALYWYRQSLGQGLEFLIYFQGNSAPDKSGLPSDRFSAERTGGSVSTLTIQRTQQEDSAVYLCASSLVAASGSSGTQYFGPGTRLLVL.

The J gene is TRBJ2-1, the V gene TRBV12-3 or TRBV12-4; the D gene is possibly TRBD2 (5 bases). Trimming took off 6 bases at V and 7 bases at J, with 19 bases between the two ends. This CDR3 has 15 amino acids. CDR3 loop: CASSTLAAVGNEQFF. The CDR3 coding sequence is TGTGCCAGCAGCACGCTAGCAGCAGTGGGGAATGAGCAGTTCTTC.

This clonotype showed up just a few times. This chain links TRBV6-5 with TRBJ2-7, with D perhaps matching TRBD2 (6 bases). Germline CDR1 is MNHEY and CDR2 is SVGAGI. This CDR3 is built from 14 residues. V was cut by 3 bases and J by 1 base, with 10 bases left in between. The CDR3 sequence: CASSYTSSSYEQYF. The CDR3 DNA follows: TGTGCCAGCAGTTATACTAGCTCTTCCTACGAGCAGTACTTC.

V and J are TRBV10-3 and TRBJ2-3; the D gene is possibly TRBD1 (6 bases). Trimming pared 5 bases from V and 1 base from J, leaving 7 bases between. Germline V CDR1 and CDR2: ENHRY, SYGVKD. The CDR3 loop spans 13 amino acids. The CDR3 DNA reads as TGTGCCATCAGTTCAGGGGGCACAGATACGCAGTATTTT. Translating it yields CAISSGGTDTQYF.

The chain has TRBV20-1 and TRBJ2-2; D is unclear. Trimming cost V 3 bases and J 3 bases, with 5 bases left between them. Germline values: CDR1 DFQATT, CDR2 SNEGSKA (reference sequence). This CDR3 comprises 12 residues. The CDR3 DNA reads TGCAGTGCTAGCGGCTACACCGGGGAGCTGTTTTTT. It is translated as CSASGYTGELFF.

CDR3 amino acids: CASRGLDHYNEQFF. In DNA, the CDR3 is TGTGCCAGCCGGGGACTAGACCATTACAATGAGCAGTTCTTC. The chain combines TRBV14 with TRBJ2-1, with 8 nucleotides matching TRBD2. The CDR3 has 14 residues. CDR1 and CDR2 from the germline V gene are SGHDN and FVKESK. The J segment lost 4 bases and the V segment lost 8 bases, leaving 7 bases of the junction unmatched. The whole variable domain, remainder taken from reference TRBV14 and TRBJ2-1, is EAGVTQFPSHSVIEKGQTVTLRCDPISGHDNLYWYRRVMGKEIKFLLHFVKESKQDESGMPNNRFLAERTGGTYSTLKVQPAELEDSGVYFCASRGLDHYNEQFFGPGTRLTVL.

This clonotype has at least ten counts. This sequence joins TRBV12-3 or TRBV12-4 and TRBJ2-7, with no clear D. The V end lost 2 bases, the J end lost 0 bases, and 11 bases lay between the germline ends. This CDR3 has 15 residues. The CDR3 spells CASSLTAELSYEQYF. As DNA, the CDR3 is TGTGCCAGCAGTTTAACGGCAGAACTCTCCTACGAGCAGTACTTC.